Listed here is a single T cell receptor (beta chain). Germline assignment: CDR1 LGHNA and CDR2 YSLEER. The length of the CDR3 is 17 residues. V lost 1 base, J lost 0 bases, and 13 bases lay in between. This record belongs to a study of blood T cell repertoires in COVID-19. Study overall: Material from acute and convalescent COVID-19 was sourced from the United States, Italy and Spain. The cDNA or gDNA used as material had been derived from T cells, B-cell-depleted T cells, or PBMCs.

The repertoire was sequenced with immunoSEQ multiplex PCR; TCRdb's copy has only in-frame clones and lacks some. Here the sample spans fewer than 250,000 clones, over 75% being singletons. The sequence was collected from a woman in her forties or fifties with acute or convalescent COVID-19. The rearrangement uses TRBV4-3 and TRBJ2-1; weak D call: TRBD2 (5 bases). The sequencing input was peripheral blood. The CDR3 sequence is CASSQAYGLSSYNEQFF. CDR3 sequence (DNA): TGCGCCAGCAGCCAAGCCTACGGACTGAGCTCCTACAATGAGCAGTTCTTC.